Described below is a single T cell receptor (beta chain) sequence and its context. Its antigen is unknown. Germline-derived CDR1 and CDR2 are MNHEY and SMNVEV (reference sequence). CDR3 length: 14 residues. Trimming took 3 bases from V and 6 from J; bases not matched to a gene: 3. This entry comes from a study of cytomegalovirus exposure and HLA in healthy donors. The overall study: An earlier analysis found fewer than 120 million unique TCR beta sequences from around 180 million T cells.

Whole-study results and caveats: Data from an earlier analysis indicated that most TCR beta V segments were productive either about 87% or about 30% of the time.

With 60 Vbeta and 13 Jbeta primers, the PCR was carried out. Profiled with immunoSEQ multiplex PCR; TCRdb holds only in-frame clones, not every one. Here the sample spans about 160,000 clones, 87% being singletons. The chain has TRBV27 and TRBJ2-2, with TRBD1 identical over 8 bases. The sequencing sample was made of PBMCs. The source is a woman in her 30s in good health and CMV-seronegative. The CDR3 loop reads CASSFTGGPGELFF. In DNA form, the CDR3 reads TGTGCCAGCAGTTTTACAGGGGGGCCCGGGGAGCTGTTTTTT.